The entry below gives a single TCR beta chain sequence along with its context. This sample was included in a study of blood T cell repertoires in COVID-19. Looking at the study overall: There were acute and convalescent COVID-19 samples, and they came from the United States, Italy and Spain. PBMCs, B-cell-depleted T cells, or T cells provided the cDNA or gDNA that made up the material.

Per the study methods: Reference gene primer amplification yielded estimated nucleated cell counts. Sequenced by immunoSEQ multiplex PCR; TCRdb stores in-frame clones only, minus some. The V and J calls and clone size are taken from that table; D and trimming were inferred from the DNA. The table has some 150,000 clones, 65% to 90% seen once; the top ten hold roughly 3.5%. The CDR3 totals 20 residues. Unmatched junction bases numbered 18, after V lost 5 bases and J lost 4 bases. CDR1 is LNHDA and CDR2 is SQIVND in the germline V gene (reference sequence). The TCR was taken from a man aged 65-85 years with acute or convalescent COVID-19. Input material: peripheral blood. This chain connects TRBV19 to TRBJ2-1; 12 bases align to TRBD2. This CDR3 is CASSPEGRLAGAPGYNEQFF. DNA for the CDR3: TGTGCCAGTAGTCCTGAGGGGAGACTAGCGGGAGCCCCCGGGTACAATGAGCAGTTCTTC. Full variable domain (missing parts from reference TRBV19 and TRBJ2-1): DGGITQSPKYLFRKEGQNVTLSCEQNLNHDAMYWYRQDPGQGLRLIYYSQIVNDFQKGDIAEGYSVSREKKESFPLTVTSAQKNPTAFYLCASSPEGRLAGAPGYNEQFFGPGTRLTVL.